Included here is one T cell receptor beta chain sequence, with context. The antigen remains undetermined. Each sorted fraction was over 95% pure. All of the isolated RNA was reverse transcribed, so expressed TCRB transcripts were sequenced. Clones were sequenced by immunoSEQ multiplex PCR, and TCRdb holds only the in-frame ones, with some missing. The sample consists of some 110,000 clones, 16% of them appearing once. The V gene end was trimmed by 3 bases and the J gene end by 2 bases; junction bases not matched to a gene: 7. The CDR3 is made up of 16 amino acids. Germline CDR1 reads MNHEY; CDR2 reads SMNVEV (reference sequence). The sample originates from a study of beta chain features in type 1 diabetes. Regarding the study as a whole: Shorter TCRB CDR3s, moderately but significantly so, were found in Type 1 diabetes patients in all four CD4+ subsets. In comparison with healthy donors, patients had naive, central memory and Treg TCRB repertoires that appeared more similar.

The sequence came from a man aged 25-40 years with type 1 diabetes. The sample consisted of central memory CD4+ T cells from blood. The chain recombines TRBV27 with TRBJ2-5; 9 nucleotides align to TRBD2. Here the CDR3 DNA reads TGTGCCAGCAGTTTCTCATATACTAGCGGGCAAGAGACCCAGTACTTC. This sequence encodes CASSFSYTSGQETQYF.